This TCR beta chain was retrieved from a study of cytomegalovirus exposure and HLA in healthy donors. The study's findings and limits: 150 or so TCR beta chains were listed as cytomegalovirus-associated. Reports indicated that the classifier achieved high specificity and sensitivity in diagnosing cytomegalovirus status. Generally TCR sequences proved uncommon, though certain public TCRs appeared in numerous donors.

Some clones are missing from TCRdb's copy, which holds only in-frame ones; the method was immunoSEQ multiplex PCR. The sample shows about 120,000 clones, over 65% of them seen only once. This clone was picked up one time. Its cognate antigen is unknown. This CDR3 region has 16 residues. V lost 0 bases, J lost 0 bases, and 13 bases lay in between. Germline V lookup: CDR1 SGHRS, CDR2 YFSETQ. The sample comprised PBMCs. This receptor was obtained from a woman in her twenties or thirties in good health and CMV-seronegative. V and J are TRBV5-1 and TRBJ2-7; D uncertain. The CDR3 protein is CASSLGFERSSYEQYF. The CDR3 bases are TGCGCCAGCAGCTTGGGATTCGAGAGGAGCTCCTACGAGCAGTACTTC.